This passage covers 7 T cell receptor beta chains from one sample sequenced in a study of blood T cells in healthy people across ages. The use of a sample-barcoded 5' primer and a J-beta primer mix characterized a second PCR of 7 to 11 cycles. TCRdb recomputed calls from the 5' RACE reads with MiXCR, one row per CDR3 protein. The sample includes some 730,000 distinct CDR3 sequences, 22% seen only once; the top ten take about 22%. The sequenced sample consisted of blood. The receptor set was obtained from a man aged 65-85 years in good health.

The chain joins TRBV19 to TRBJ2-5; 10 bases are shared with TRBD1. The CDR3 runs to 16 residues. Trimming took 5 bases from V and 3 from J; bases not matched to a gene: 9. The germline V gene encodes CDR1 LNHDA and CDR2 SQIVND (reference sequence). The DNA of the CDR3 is TGTGCCAGTAGTTCCCCTTTTGGGACAGGGGAAGAGACCCAGTACTTC. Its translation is CASSSPFGTGEETQYF.

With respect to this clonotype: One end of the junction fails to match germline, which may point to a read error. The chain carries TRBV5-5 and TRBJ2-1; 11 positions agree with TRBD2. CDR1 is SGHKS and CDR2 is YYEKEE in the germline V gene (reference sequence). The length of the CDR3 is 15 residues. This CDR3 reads CASNLGTSGDNEQFF. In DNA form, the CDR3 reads TGCGCCAGCAACTTAGGGACTAGCGGAGACAATGAGCAGTTCTTC.

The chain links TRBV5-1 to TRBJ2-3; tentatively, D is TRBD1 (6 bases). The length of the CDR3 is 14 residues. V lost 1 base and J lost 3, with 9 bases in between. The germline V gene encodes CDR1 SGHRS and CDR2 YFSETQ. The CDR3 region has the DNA TGCGCCAGCAGCTTGCCAGGGGTAACAGATACGCAGTATTTT. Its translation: CASSLPGVTDTQYF.

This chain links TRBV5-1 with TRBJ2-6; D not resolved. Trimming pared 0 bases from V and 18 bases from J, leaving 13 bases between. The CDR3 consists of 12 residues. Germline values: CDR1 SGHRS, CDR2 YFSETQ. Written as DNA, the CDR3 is TGCGCCAGCAGCTTGGGATCCGGTTTCGGGACTTTC. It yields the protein CASSLGSGFGTF. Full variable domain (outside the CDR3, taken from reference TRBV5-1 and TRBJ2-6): KAGVTQTPRYLIKTRGQQVTLSCSPISGHRSVSWYQQTPGQGLQFLFEYFSETQRNKGNFPGRFSGRQFSNSRSEMNVSTLELGDSALYLCASSLGSGFGTFGAGSRLTVL.

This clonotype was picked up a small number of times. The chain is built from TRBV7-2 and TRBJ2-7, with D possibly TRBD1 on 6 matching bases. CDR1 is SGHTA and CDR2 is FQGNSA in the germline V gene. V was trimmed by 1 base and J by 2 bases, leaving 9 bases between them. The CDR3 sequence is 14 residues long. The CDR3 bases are TGTGCCAGCAGCTTAGGACAGGTTCCCTACGAGCAGTACGTC. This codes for CASSLGQVPYEQYV.

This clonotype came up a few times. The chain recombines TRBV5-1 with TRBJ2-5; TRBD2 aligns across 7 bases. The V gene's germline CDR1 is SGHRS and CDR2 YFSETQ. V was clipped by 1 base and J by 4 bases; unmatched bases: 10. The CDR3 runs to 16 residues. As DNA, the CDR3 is TGCGCCAGCAGCTTGAGGCAGGGAGGGAATCTAGAGACCCAGTACTTC. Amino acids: CASSLRQGGNLETQYF.

The CDR3 DNA reads as TGTGCCAGCAGCTTAGGCAGGGTATGGTCCTACAATGAGCAGTTCTTC. Translating it yields CASSLGRVWSYNEQFF. The rearrangement joins TRBV7-2 to TRBJ2-1, with D possibly matching TRBD1 (5 bases). Per the germline V gene, CDR1 is SGHTA and CDR2 is FQGNSA. V lost 1 base and J lost 1, with 11 bases in between. The CDR3 length is 16 residues.